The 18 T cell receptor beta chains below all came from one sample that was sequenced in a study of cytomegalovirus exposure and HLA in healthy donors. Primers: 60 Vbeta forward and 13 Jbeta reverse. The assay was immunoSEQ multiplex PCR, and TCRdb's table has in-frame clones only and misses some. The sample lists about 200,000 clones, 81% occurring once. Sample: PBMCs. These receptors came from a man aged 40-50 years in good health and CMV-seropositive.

The CDR3 DNA reads as TGTGCCAGCAGCTTAGAAGACAGGGGGCTTTCGTACGAGCAGTACTTC. Amino acid sequence: CASSLEDRGLSYEQYF. The chain joins TRBV7-9 to TRBJ2-7, with 10 bases identical to TRBD1. The CDR3 consists of 16 residues. V shed 1 base and J 4 bases; nucleotides not matched to a gene: 7. Germline CDR1 reads SEHNR; CDR2 reads FQNEAQ (reference sequence).

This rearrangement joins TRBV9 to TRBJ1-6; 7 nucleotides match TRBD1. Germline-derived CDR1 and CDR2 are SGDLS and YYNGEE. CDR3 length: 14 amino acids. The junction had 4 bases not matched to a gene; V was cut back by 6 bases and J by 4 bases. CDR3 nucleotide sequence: TGTGCCAGCACCGGGGACAGTTATAATTCACCCCTCCACTTT. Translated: CASTGDSYNSPLHF.

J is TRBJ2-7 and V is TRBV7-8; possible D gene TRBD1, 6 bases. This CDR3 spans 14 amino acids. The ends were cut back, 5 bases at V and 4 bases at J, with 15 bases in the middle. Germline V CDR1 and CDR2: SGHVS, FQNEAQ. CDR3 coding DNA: TGTGCCAGCAGCCGCAGGACAGAGAATTACGAGCAGTACTTC. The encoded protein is CASSRRTENYEQYF.

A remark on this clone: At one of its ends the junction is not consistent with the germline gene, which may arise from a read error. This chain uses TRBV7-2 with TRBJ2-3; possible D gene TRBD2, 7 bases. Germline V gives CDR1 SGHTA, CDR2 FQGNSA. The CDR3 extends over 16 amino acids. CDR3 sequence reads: CASSLAGGGSTDTQYF. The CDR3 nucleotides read TGTGCCAGCAGCCTAGCTGGCGGGGGCAGCACAGATACGCAGTATTTT.

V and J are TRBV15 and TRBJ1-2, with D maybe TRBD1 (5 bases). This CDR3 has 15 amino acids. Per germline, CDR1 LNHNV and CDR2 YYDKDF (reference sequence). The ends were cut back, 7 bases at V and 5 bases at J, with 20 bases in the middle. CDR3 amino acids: CATTPQRGGFYGYTF. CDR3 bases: TGTGCCACCACCCCACAACGGGGGGGGTTTTATGGCTACACCTTC.

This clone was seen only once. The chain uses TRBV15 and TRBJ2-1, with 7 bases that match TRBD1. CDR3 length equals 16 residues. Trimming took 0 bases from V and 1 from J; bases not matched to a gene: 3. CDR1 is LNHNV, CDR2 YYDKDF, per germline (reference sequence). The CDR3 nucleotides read TGTGCCACCAGCAGAGATTCGGGACAGTCCTACAATGAGCAGTTCTTC. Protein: CATSRDSGQSYNEQFF.

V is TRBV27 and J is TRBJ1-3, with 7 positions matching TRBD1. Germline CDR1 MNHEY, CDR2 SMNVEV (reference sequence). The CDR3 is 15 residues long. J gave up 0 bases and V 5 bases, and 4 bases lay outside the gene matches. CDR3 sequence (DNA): TGTGCCAGCAGTCGACAGGGAACCTCTGGAAACACCATATATTTT. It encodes CASSRQGTSGNTIYF.

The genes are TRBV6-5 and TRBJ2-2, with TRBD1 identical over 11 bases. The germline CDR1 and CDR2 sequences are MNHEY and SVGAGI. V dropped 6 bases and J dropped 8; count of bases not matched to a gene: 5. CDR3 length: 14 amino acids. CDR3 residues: CASRKGQGVGELFF. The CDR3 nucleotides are TGTGCCAGCAGGAAGGGACAGGGGGTTGGGGAGCTGTTTTTT.

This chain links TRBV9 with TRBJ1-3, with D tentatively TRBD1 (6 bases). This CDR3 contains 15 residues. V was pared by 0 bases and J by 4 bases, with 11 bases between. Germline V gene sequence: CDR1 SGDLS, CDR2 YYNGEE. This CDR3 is CASSVAGAHGNTIYF. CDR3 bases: TGTGCCAGCAGCGTAGCAGGGGCGCACGGAAACACCATATATTTT. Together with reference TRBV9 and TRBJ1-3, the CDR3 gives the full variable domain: DSGVTQTPKHLITATGQRVTLRCSPRSGDLSVYWYQQSLDQGLQFLIQYYNGEERAKGNILERFSAQQFPDLHSELNLSSLELGDSALYFCASSVAGAHGNTIYFGEGSWLTVV.

CDR3 loop: CAISSGVTEAFF. CDR3 DNA: TGTGCCATCAGCTCAGGGGTCACTGAAGCTTTCTTT. J is TRBJ1-1 and V is TRBV10-3; maybe TRBD1 (6 bases). CDR3 length: 12 residues. V lost 6 bases to trimming and J lost 4 bases, with 9 bases between them. Looked up from germline, CDR1 is ENHRY and CDR2 is SYGVKD.

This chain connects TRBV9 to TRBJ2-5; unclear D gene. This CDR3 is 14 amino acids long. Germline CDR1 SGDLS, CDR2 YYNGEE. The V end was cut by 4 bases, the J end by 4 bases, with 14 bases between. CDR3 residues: CASSIVGLGETQYF. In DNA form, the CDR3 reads TGTGCCAGCAGCATAGTTGGGCTCGGAGAGACCCAGTACTTC.

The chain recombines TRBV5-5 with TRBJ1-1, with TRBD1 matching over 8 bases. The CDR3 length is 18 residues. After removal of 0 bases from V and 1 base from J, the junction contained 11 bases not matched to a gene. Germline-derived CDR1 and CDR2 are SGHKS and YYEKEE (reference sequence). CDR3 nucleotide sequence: TGTGCCAGCAGCTTGGGGTTGAGCAGGGGGCTCGCGAACACTGAAGCTTTCTTT. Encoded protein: CASSLGLSRGLANTEAFF.

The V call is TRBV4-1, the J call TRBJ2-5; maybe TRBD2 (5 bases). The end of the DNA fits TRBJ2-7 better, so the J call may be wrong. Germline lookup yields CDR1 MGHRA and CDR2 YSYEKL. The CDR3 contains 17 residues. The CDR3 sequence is CASSQDQRRANSYEQYF. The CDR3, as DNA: TGCGCCAGCAGCCAAGATCAGAGGCGGGCCAACTCCTACGAGCAGTACTTC.

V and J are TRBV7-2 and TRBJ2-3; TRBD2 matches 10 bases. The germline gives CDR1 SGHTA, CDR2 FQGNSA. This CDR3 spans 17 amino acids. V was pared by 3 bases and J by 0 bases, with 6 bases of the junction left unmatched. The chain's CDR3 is CASSFLAGALSTDTQYF. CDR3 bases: TGTGCCAGCAGCTTCCTAGCGGGGGCACTTAGCACAGATACGCAGTATTTT.

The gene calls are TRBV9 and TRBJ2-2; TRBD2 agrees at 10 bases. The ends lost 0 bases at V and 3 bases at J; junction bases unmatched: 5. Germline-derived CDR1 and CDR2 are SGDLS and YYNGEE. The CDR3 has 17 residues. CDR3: CASSVASGGFDTGELFF. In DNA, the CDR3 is TGTGCCAGCAGCGTAGCTAGCGGGGGATTCGACACCGGGGAGCTGTTTTTT. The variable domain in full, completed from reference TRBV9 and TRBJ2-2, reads DSGVTQTPKHLITATGQRVTLRCSPRSGDLSVYWYQQSLDQGLQFLIQYYNGEERAKGNILERFSAQQFPDLHSELNLSSLELGDSALYFCASSVASGGFDTGELFFGEGSRLTVL.

CDR3 protein: CASSYSPGVDTIYF. CDR3 in DNA: TGTGCCAGCAGTTACTCGCCAGGGGTGGACACCATATATTTT. The J gene is TRBJ1-3, the V gene TRBV6-5; perhaps TRBD1 as D (6 bases). Deletions cut 0 bases from V and 8 bases from J, with 11 bases between. The germline V gene has CDR1 MNHEY and CDR2 SVGAGI. This CDR3 is built from 14 residues.

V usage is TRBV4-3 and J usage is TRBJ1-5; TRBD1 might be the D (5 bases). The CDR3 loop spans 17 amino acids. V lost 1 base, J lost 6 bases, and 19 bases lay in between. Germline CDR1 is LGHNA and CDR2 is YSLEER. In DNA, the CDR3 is TGCGCCAGCAGCCAAGCCCCGGGGGGGAGCCTGAGTCAGCCCCAGCATTTT. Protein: CASSQAPGGSLSQPQHF.

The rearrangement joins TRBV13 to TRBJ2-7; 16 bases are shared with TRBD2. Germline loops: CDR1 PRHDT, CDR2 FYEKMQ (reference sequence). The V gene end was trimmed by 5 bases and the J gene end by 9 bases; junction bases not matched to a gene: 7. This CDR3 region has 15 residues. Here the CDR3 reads CASSGGTSGGAVQYF. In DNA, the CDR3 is TGTGCCAGCAGCGGGGGGACTAGCGGGGGGGCTGTGCAGTACTTC.